This T cell receptor beta chain derives from a study of blood T cell repertoires in COVID-19. Study overall: Material from acute and convalescent COVID-19 was sourced from the United States, Italy and Spain. Nucleic acid was either cDNA or gDNA, and it came from T cells, B-cell-depleted T cells, or PBMCs.

CDR1 PRHDT and CDR2 FYEKMQ come from the germline V gene (reference sequence). The ends were cut back, 6 bases at V and 3 bases at J, with 14 bases in the middle. The CDR3 loop spans 14 amino acids. Study processing details: Reference gene primer amplification gave estimated nucleated cell counts. Sequenced by immunoSEQ multiplex PCR; TCRdb stores in-frame clones only, minus some. Clone size and V and J calls were adopted from that table, with D and trimming inferred from the DNA. The repertoire holds around 190,000 clones, with roughly 80% as singletons. Sequenced input: peripheral blood. This chain uses TRBV13 with TRBJ1-2; D gene unclear. The TCR comes from a woman aged 45-59 years with acute or convalescent COVID-19. The CDR3 nucleotides read TGTGCCAGCAGGAAGCCGGAGGGAGACTATGGCTACACCTTC. This translates into CASRKPEGDYGYTF.